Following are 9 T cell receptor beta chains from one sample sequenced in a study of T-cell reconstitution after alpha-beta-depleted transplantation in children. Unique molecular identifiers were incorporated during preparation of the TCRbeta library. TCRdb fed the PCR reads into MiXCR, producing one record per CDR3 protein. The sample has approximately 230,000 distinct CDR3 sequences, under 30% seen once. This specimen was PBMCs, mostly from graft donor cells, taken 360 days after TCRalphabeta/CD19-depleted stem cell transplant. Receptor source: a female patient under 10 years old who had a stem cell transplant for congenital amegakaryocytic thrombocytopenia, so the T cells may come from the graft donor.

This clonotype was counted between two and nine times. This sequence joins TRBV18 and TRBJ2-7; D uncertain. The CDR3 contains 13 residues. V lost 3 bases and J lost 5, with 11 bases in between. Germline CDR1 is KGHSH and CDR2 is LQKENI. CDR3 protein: CASSPHSLHEQYF. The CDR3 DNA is TGTGCCAGCTCACCCCATTCTCTCCACGAGCAGTACTTC.

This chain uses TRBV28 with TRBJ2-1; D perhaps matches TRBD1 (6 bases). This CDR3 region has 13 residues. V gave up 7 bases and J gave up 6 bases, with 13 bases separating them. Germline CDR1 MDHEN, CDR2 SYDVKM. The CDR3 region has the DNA TGTGCCAGCAAACGACCAGGGGTCAATGAGCAGTTCTTC. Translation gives CASKRPGVNEQFF.

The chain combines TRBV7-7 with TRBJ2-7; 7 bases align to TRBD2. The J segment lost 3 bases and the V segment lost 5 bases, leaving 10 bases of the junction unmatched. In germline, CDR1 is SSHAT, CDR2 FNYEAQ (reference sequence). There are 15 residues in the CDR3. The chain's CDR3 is CASSIASGELYEQYF. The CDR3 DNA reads TGTGCCAGCAGCATCGCTAGCGGTGAACTCTACGAGCAGTACTTC.

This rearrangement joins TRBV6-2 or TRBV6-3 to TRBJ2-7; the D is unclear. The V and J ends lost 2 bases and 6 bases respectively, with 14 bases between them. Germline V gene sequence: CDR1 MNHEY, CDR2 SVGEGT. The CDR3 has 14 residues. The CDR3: CASSYRGPTGEQYF. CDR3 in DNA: TGTGCCAGCAGTTACCGTGGCCCCACGGGCGAGCAGTACTTC.

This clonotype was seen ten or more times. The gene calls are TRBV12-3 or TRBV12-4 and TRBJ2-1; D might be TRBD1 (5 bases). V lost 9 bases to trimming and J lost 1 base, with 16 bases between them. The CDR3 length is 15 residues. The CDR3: CASLSGKSSYNEQFF. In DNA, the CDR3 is TGTGCCAGTTTATCAGGGAAGAGTTCCTACAATGAGCAGTTCTTC.

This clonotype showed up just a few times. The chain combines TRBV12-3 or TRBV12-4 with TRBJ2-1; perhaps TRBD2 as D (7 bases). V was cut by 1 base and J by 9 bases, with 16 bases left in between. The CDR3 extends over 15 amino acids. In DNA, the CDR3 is TGTGCCAGCAGTTTAGAGGGGGGGGGTCGTAGTGAGCAGTTCTTC. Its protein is CASSLEGGGRSEQFF.

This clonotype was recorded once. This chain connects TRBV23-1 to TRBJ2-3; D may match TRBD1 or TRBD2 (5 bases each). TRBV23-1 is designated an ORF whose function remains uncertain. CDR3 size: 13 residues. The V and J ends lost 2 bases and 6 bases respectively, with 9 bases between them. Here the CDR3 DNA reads TGCGCCAGCAGTCAAATCAGGGAGGATACGCAGTATTTT. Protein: CASSQIREDTQYF.

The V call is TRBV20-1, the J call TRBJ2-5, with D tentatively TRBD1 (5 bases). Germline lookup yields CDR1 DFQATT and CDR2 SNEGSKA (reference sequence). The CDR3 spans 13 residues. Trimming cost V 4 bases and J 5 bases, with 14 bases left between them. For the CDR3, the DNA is TGCAGTGCTACGGCCAGGGCCAGGGAGACCCAGTACTTC. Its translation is CSATARARETQYF.

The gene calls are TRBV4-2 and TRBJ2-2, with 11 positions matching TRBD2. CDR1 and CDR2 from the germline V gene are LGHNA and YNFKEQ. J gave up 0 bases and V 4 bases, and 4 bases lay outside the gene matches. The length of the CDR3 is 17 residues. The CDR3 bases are TGTGCCAGCAGCCGTAGACTAGCGGGAACGAACACCGGGGAGCTGTTTTTT. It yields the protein CASSRRLAGTNTGELFF.